Only one count was recorded for the clone carrying this T cell receptor (beta chain). Its antigen remains unidentified. The CDR3 is made up of 18 amino acids. Per the germline V gene, CDR1 is MGHRA and CDR2 is YSYEKL. Unmatched junction bases numbered 17, after V lost 5 bases and J lost 3 bases. This table comes from immunoSEQ multiplex PCR, and its TCRdb copy is limited to in-frame clones, with some not included. The sample carries 100,000 to 150,000 clones, just over 90% recorded once. The sample belongs to a study of T cell responses to AZD1222 COVID-19 vaccine. Study information: It was second doses at about 4 or about 12 weeks that were pooled.

Study-level findings and limits: Repertoire sampling occurred only after the peak T cell response.

The origin of this receptor is an adult in good health. This chain links TRBV4-1 with TRBJ2-7, with 9 positions matching TRBD2. Sequences were derived from peripheral blood, sampled on day 0 of AZD1222 vaccination. In DNA form, the CDR3 reads TGCGCCAGCAGCTACCTACCACTCCCAGCGGGGGGTCTCTACGAGCAGTACTTC. Its translation is CASSYLPLPAGGLYEQYF.